Listed below are T cell receptor beta chains from one sample, sequenced in a study of blood T cells in healthy people across ages. TCRdb analysed the 5' RACE reads with MiXCR anew, one entry per CDR3 protein. Found here are roughly 800,000 distinct CDR3 sequences, over 45% of them singletons; the top ten hold around 20%. Sequenced: blood. These receptors came from a man younger than 45 in good health. CDR3s include the opening cysteine and the closing phenylalanine or tryptophan. The D gene is left open where the match is weak. Only some rows state a clone size, as once, few, many or a class for expanded clones.

V gene	clone size	D gene	J gene	CDR3 DNA	CDR3 protein
TRBV12-3/TRBV12-4	NA	NA	TRBJ2-7	TGTGCCAGCAGTTTCGGAGAGCCTAGCTCCTACGAGCAGTACTTC	CASSFGEPSSYEQYF
TRBV7-8	NA	NA	TRBJ2-3	TGTGCCAGCAGCCCCGGCCGGAGTACGCAGTATTTT	CASSPGRSTQYF
TRBV25-1	NA	NA	TRBJ1-1	TGTGCCAGCAGTGGTTTCGGGAACACTGAAGCTTTCTTT	CASSGFGNTEAFF
TRBV7-2	few	NA	TRBJ1-1	TGTGCCAGCAGCTTGGGTGGGGATGAAGCTTTCTTT	CASSLGGDEAFF
TRBV29-1	few	NA	TRBJ1-1	TGCACCTCCTCCGGGGACGGTAACACTGAAGCTTTCTTT	CTSSGDGNTEAFF
TRBV27	many	NA	TRBJ2-1	TGTGCCAGCAACCCGGGACTCCTGAACAATGAGCAGTTCTTC	CASNPGLLNNEQFF
TRBV14	NA	NA	TRBJ1-4	TGTGCCAGCAGCATCGGCGGACTAAGGGAAAAACTGTTTTTT	CASSIGGLREKLFF
TRBV15	NA	NA	TRBJ2-4	TGTGCCACCAGCAGAGACCAGGGGTTAGCCAAAAACATTCAGTACTTC	CATSRDQGLAKNIQYF
TRBV5-6	few	NA	TRBJ2-5	TGTGCCAGCTCCCAAGAGGGGATCCAAGAGACCCAGTACTTC	CASSQEGIQETQYF
TRBV7-6	once	TRBD1	TRBJ1-1	TGTGCCAGCAGAAAAACAGGGGGCCCAGCTTTCTTT	CASRKTGGPAFF
TRBV6-2/TRBV6-3	NA	NA	TRBJ2-7	TGTGCCAGCAGTTACTATGAATTAAGCTCCTACGAGCAGTACTTC	CASSYYELSSYEQYF
TRBV4-3	NA	NA	TRBJ2-3	TGCGCCAGCAGCCAAGAGGACTCCCTGTGGGCGGCAGATACGCAGTATTTT	CASSQEDSLWAADTQYF
TRBV6-5	NA	NA	TRBJ2-1	TGTGCCAGCAGATCTCCGGGACTCCAAGCAGGGCAGTTCTTC	CASRSPGLQAGQFF
TRBV28	few	NA	TRBJ2-1	TGTGCCAGCAGCTCTTCCGGGAGTGATTACAATGAGCAGTTCTTC	CASSSSGSDYNEQFF
TRBV30	NA	TRBD2	TRBJ2-1	TGTGCCTGGAGTGTACGCGCTAGCGGAGAGCAGTTCTTC	CAWSVRASGEQFF
TRBV7-2	few	NA	TRBJ1-2	TGTGCCAGCAGCCCCAGGACAGATGGCTACACCTTC	CASSPRTDGYTF
TRBV20-1	few	NA	TRBJ2-1	TGCAGTGCTAGAGATATCTCCCCGGGGCGTGACAATGAGCAGTTCTTC	CSARDISPGRDNEQFF
TRBV29-1	NA	TRBD1	TRBJ1-2	TGCAGCGTTGCCGGGACAGGGGAGGGCTACACCTTC	CSVAGTGEGYTF
TRBV28	NA	NA	TRBJ2-5	TGTGCCGGCAGTGGGACCGTACCTGGCCGGCATTTTCAAGAGACCCAGTACTTC	CAGSGTVPGRHFQETQYF
TRBV29-1	NA	NA	TRBJ1-2	TGCAGCGTTCAAAACGGCTGGGGGGCGATTGGCTACACCTTC	CSVQNGWGAIGYTF
TRBV20-1	NA	TRBD2	TRBJ2-1	TGCAGTGCTATTACCCCAAATGCTCCGGGACTAGCGGTCTACAATGAGCAGTTCTTC	CSAITPNAPGLAVYNEQFF
TRBV28	NA	NA	TRBJ2-2	TGTGCCAGCAGTTTATTACAGCCCGGGGAGCTGTTTTTT	CASSLLQPGELFF
TRBV20-1	NA	NA	TRBJ2-3	TGCAGTGCTAGAGATGGGATGCTGGCGTCCAGCACAGATACGCAGTATTTT	CSARDGMLASSTDTQYF
TRBV6-1	NA	NA	TRBJ1-2	TGTGCCAGCAGTGAAGCTCAGGGCGCCTATGGCTACACCTTC	CASSEAQGAYGYTF
TRBV28	NA	NA	TRBJ2-1	TGTGCCAGCTCCCGGGACCCTAAGTTCCACAATGAGCAGTTCTTC	CASSRDPKFHNEQFF
TRBV6-2/TRBV6-3	few	NA	TRBJ1-1	TGTGCCAGCAGTGCAGACACTGAAGCTTTCTTT	CASSADTEAFF
TRBV6-6	NA	NA	TRBJ2-1	TGTGCCAGCACAGGGGGGTTGGGGGATGAGCAGTTCTTC	CASTGGLGDEQFF
TRBV2	NA	NA	TRBJ2-2	TGTGCCAGCACCAGAGAGGCCGGGGAGCTGTTTTTT	CASTREAGELFF
TRBV6-6	NA	NA	TRBJ1-2	TGTGCCAGCCAACCCCCTTTGAAGGGCTACACCTTC	CASQPPLKGYTF